The present T cell receptor beta chain was sequenced within a study of human T cells and chemical hapten exposure. At the level of the study: In the sensitization step, 2% DPC was placed on approximately 2 cm by approximately 2 cm of upper inner arm skin. Study-level findings and limits: Once DPC sensitization occurred, TCRs above 1 in 1000 frequency showed no change. Patch test score showed a positive correlation with PT1 expanded TCR counts.

This clonotype was picked up a small number of times. Its specificity is not known. In TCRdb, the RACE reads were re-called with MiXCR into one record per CDR3 protein. Of just under 65,000 distinct CDR3 sequences in the sample, approximately 10% were seen once. Time point noted: patch test 3, about 24 weeks after DPC sensitization. Treatment specified: therapeutic diphenylcyclopropenone sensitization with weekly scalp DPC. The CDR3 is 14 amino acids. Germline CDR1 is SGHTS and CDR2 is YDEGEE. Losses at the gene ends were 4 bases for V and 8 bases for J; bases not matched to a gene: 6. V is TRBV5-8 and J is TRBJ2-2; 9 nucleotides match TRBD1. The source material was whole blood, sampled in connection with sensitization to the hapten diphenylcyclopropenone (DPC). The sequence derives from a woman aged 25 to 45 with alopecia areata. Some clones in this sample may be carry-over from other donors' samples. CDR3 protein: CASSPGQGTGELFF. The CDR3 DNA is TGTGCCAGCAGCCCCGGACAGGGGACGGGGGAGCTGTTTTTT.